A selection of T cell receptor beta chains follows, all from one sample in a study of cytomegalovirus exposure and HLA in healthy donors. The method was immunoSEQ multiplex PCR; TCRdb's version includes in-frame clones alone and lacks a portion of them. This sample carries about 260,000 clones, about 66% of them seen once, and the ten largest clones take under 3%. What was sequenced was PBMCs. The receptors here all came from a female donor in good health and CMV-seronegative. The conserved cysteine and the conserved F or W are not part of the CDR3 here.

V: TRBV19; J: TRBJ2-1; CDR3: ASRTTSGGDLGEQF
V: TRBV5-4; J: TRBJ2-6; CDR3: ASSLGPTGGRASGANVLT
V: TRBV27; J: TRBJ1-2; CDR3: ASSPSGTGGEGYT
V: TRBV7-3; J: TRBJ2-1; CDR3: ASSLWASGRGDEQF
V: TRBV5-1; J: TRBJ2-7; CDR3: ASRLVADYEQY
V: TRBV4-1; J: TRBJ2-1; CDR3: ASSLKSLAGEYNEQF
V: TRBV15; J: TRBJ2-1; CDR3: ATSLAGGPRNEQF
V: TRBV6-1; J: TRBJ1-3; CDR3: AIHPGGSGNTIY
V: TRBV19; J: TRBJ1-2; CDR3: ASTGTGRGYGYT
V: TRBV10-2; J: TRBJ2-7; CDR3: ASSDPGGPSYEQY
V: TRBV2; J: TRBJ2-1; CDR3: ASSEAAGARSSYNEQF
V: TRBV10-3; J: TRBJ2-1; CDR3: AISESRGIGNEQF
V: TRBV6-4; J: TRBJ2-1; CDR3: ASSDGTAGNEQF
V: TRBV7-9; J: TRBJ1-3; CDR3: ASSRAGSGNTIY
V: TRBV4-2; J: TRBJ2-1; CDR3: ASSQDPSYDTYNEQF
V: TRBV2; J: -; CDR3: ASRPRDRTTSEQY
V: TRBV2; J: TRBJ2-5; CDR3: ASSYLQGAGETQY
V: TRBV5-6; J: TRBJ2-6; CDR3: ASSFGSGANVLT
V: TRBV27; J: TRBJ2-3; CDR3: ASRLLQGLAADTQY
V: TRBV7-3; J: TRBJ2-7; CDR3: ASRTSSSSYEQY
V: TRBV5-1; J: TRBJ2-5; CDR3: ASSSSSGWEETQY
V: TRBV2; J: TRBJ2-7; CDR3: ASSDSLRNEQY
V: TRBV6-6; J: TRBJ2-5; CDR3: ASSLQIQETQY
V: TRBV11-1; J: TRBJ2-7; CDR3: ASSGGLAGAYEQY
V: TRBV7-9; J: TRBJ2-7; CDR3: ASSARDRAYEQY
V: TRBV28; J: TRBJ2-1; CDR3: ASRMTSGRAGVYNEQF
V: TRBV7-9; J: TRBJ1-5; CDR3: ASSLGSGGRLNQPQH
V: TRBV13; J: TRBJ2-7; CDR3: ASSAPGTADEQY
V: TRBV27; J: TRBJ1-2; CDR3: ASSPAGGSSGYT
V: TRBV19; J: TRBJ2-7; CDR3: ASSNLKTSGAYEQY
V: TRBV23-1; J: TRBJ2-2; CDR3: ASSQGRSVANTGELF
V: TRBV2; J: TRBJ1-6; CDR3: ASSETGAYNSPLH